The 11 T cell receptor beta chains in this list originate from one sample, sequenced in a study of OX40 agonist ivuxolimab in advanced cancers. TCRdb's copy holds only in-frame clones and misses some; the assay was immunoSEQ multiplex PCR. The sample holds about 15,000 clones, over 75% seen once. Sequencing was performed on CD4+ or CD8+ T cells sorted from blood, taken in a trial of the OX40 agonist ivuxolimab. These receptors were taken from an adult with an advanced solid tumor such as melanoma, head and neck, liver or kidney cancer.

The J gene is TRBJ2-3, the V gene TRBV5-6, with D possibly TRBD2 on 6 matching bases. The CDR3 spans 16 residues. The V and J ends lost 0 bases and 0 bases respectively, with 11 bases between them. CDR1 and CDR2 (germline): SGHDT, YYEEEE. CDR3 region: CASSLGGGLSTDTQYF. CDR3 nucleotide sequence: TGTGCCAGCAGCTTGGGGGGAGGCCTAAGCACAGATACGCAGTATTTT.

The chain links TRBV27 to TRBJ1-5; D is ambiguous. V dropped 7 bases and J dropped 3 bases, with 13 bases sitting between them. This CDR3 region has 14 residues. Germline CDR1 reads MNHEY; CDR2 reads SMNVEV (reference sequence). This chain's CDR3 is CASKGLGYNQPQHF. In nucleotides, the CDR3 is TGTGCCAGCAAAGGATTGGGCTACAATCAGCCCCAGCATTTT.

The rearrangement links TRBV7-2 to TRBJ2-2; D is unresolved. V lost 1 base and J lost 7, with 10 bases in between. The CDR3 has 14 residues. The germline V gene encodes CDR1 SGHTA and CDR2 FQGNSA. CDR3 coding DNA: TGTGCCAGCAGCTTAGTACTGGGTAGCGGGGAGCTGTTTTTT. Its protein is CASSLVLGSGELFF.

The gene calls are TRBV7-9 and TRBJ2-7, with D perhaps being TRBD1 or TRBD2 (7 bases each). V lost 6 bases to trimming and J lost 3 bases, with 15 bases between them. There are 14 residues in the CDR3. CDR1 SEHNR and CDR2 FQNEAQ come from the germline V gene (reference sequence). The CDR3 DNA reads as TGTGCCAGCAGACAAGACAGGGAGGGCTACGAGCAGTACTTC. Protein: CASRQDREGYEQYF.

The table lists this clone with a count of one. The chain combines TRBV10-1 with TRBJ2-2; TRBD2 matches 11 bases. This CDR3 contains 14 residues. CDR1 is WNHNN, CDR2 SYGVQD, per germline (reference sequence). V was clipped by 9 bases and J by 6 bases; unmatched bases: 6. The CDR3 nucleotides read TGCGCCAGTAGCGGGGGGGCCGAGGCCGGGGAGCTGTTTTTT. Translated: CASSGGAEAGELFF.

The chain combines TRBV6-1 with TRBJ2-7; D is perhaps TRBD1 (6 bases). Trimming left V 3 bases short and J 3 bases short, with 9 bases between. The CDR3 totals 13 residues. CDR1 MNHNS and CDR2 SASEGT come from the germline V gene. As DNA, the CDR3 is TGTGCCAGCAGTGACTTGGACAGCTACGAGCAGTACTTC. It codes for CASSDLDSYEQYF.

As for this clone: A much larger clonotype is one base distant, so this may be a read error. The chain carries TRBV5-4 and TRBJ2-1; 11 bases are shared with TRBD2. Per the germline V gene, CDR1 is SGHNT and CDR2 is YYREEE (reference sequence). With 4 bases clipped from V and 3 bases from J, the junction kept 6 bases outside the gene matches. The CDR3 spans 16 residues. CDR3 bases: TGTGCCAGCAGCCCCATAGCGGGGGGGCTCTACAATGAGCAGTTCTTC. Encoded protein: CASSPIAGGLYNEQFF.

The chain uses TRBV19 and TRBJ1-5; a possible D gene is TRBD1 (6 bases). Germline loops: CDR1 LNHDA, CDR2 SQIVND (reference sequence). The CDR3 loop spans 15 amino acids. Trimming left V 5 bases short and J 7 bases short, with 18 bases between. The CDR3 loop is CASSQTGASGQPQHF. The DNA for the CDR3 is TGTGCCAGTAGTCAGACGGGGGCGTCAGGGCAGCCCCAGCATTTT.

The V and J genes are TRBV7-9 and TRBJ2-7; no definite D call. The CDR3 runs 14 residues. Trimming pared 1 base from V and 0 bases from J, leaving 7 bases between. Germline V gives CDR1 SEHNR, CDR2 FQNEAQ (reference sequence). CDR3 nucleotide sequence: TGTGCCAGCAGCTTAGATGCAGTCTCCTACGAGCAGTACTTC. It codes for CASSLDAVSYEQYF.

The gene calls are TRBV2 and TRBJ2-3; a possible D gene is TRBD2 (5 bases). From germline, CDR1 is SNHLY and CDR2 FYNNEI. CDR3 length: 14 residues. Trimming took 4 bases from V and 0 from J, leaving 8 bases between them. CDR3 residues: CASSGRTSTDTQYF. The CDR3 bases are TGTGCCAGCAGTGGAAGGACTAGCACAGATACGCAGTATTTT.

CDR3 residues: CASSLPRNEQFF. CDR3 nucleotide sequence: TGTGCCAGCTCACTACCTAGAAATGAGCAGTTCTTC. This sequence joins TRBV18 and TRBJ2-1, with D hard to call. Trimming removed 4 bases at V and 7 bases at J, with 8 bases between. This CDR3 has 12 amino acids. Looked up from germline, CDR1 is KGHSH and CDR2 is LQKENI. Based on the CDR3 plus reference TRBV18 and TRBJ2-1, the full variable domain is NAGVMQNPRHLVRRRGQEARLRCSPMKGHSHVYWYRQLPEEGLKFMVYLQKENIIDESGMPKERFSAEFPKEGPSILRIQQVVRGDSAAYFCASSLPRNEQFFGPGTRLTVL.